Presented here are 25 T cell receptor beta chains from one specimen sequenced in a study of T cells in Graves' hyperthyroidism and ophthalmopathy (dated by TCRdb to 2018 to 2020). Library method: multiplex PCR. The listed sequencing device is Illumina HiSeq 2000. The TCR beta CDR3 regions were amplified from the RNA transcripts. The TCR CDR3 was subjected to a first round of RT-PCR using the HTBI primer set and the Qiagen OneStep RT-PCR kit. TCRdb cleaned the public reads at Q25 with fastp, built clones with MiXCR and kept in-frame beta chains. All rows with the same CDR3 protein become a single entry with the most common DNA and genes. This sample has under 400,000 distinct CDR3 sequences in its table, and 15% to 20% of those were observed once. The ten largest clones add up to around 54% of the sample. Sequencing used blood. These TCRs come from a woman aged 45 to 65 with Graves' hyperthyroidism.

This clonotype was seen repeatedly, ten times or more. CDR3 in DNA: TGTGCCAGCAGCCCATCCCCCGGGACAGAAGCTTTCTTT. Translating gives CASSPSPGTEAFF. The genes are TRBV2 and TRBJ1-1; D might be TRBD1 (6 bases). Trimming pared 6 bases from V and 8 bases from J, leaving 16 bases between. The CDR3 covers 13 residues. Germline V gene lookup returns CDR1 SNHLY and CDR2 FYNNEI.

The table lists this clonotype with a few counts. The J gene is TRBJ1-6, the V gene TRBV20-1; no definite D call. The V gene lost 0 bases and the J gene lost 4 bases, with 16 bases spanning the gap. The CDR3 consists of 17 residues. Germline lookup yields CDR1 DFQATT and CDR2 SNEGSKA (reference sequence). The CDR3 sequence is CSARDLRQSFYNSPLHF. Written as DNA, the CDR3 is TGCAGTGCTAGAGATTTGCGGCAGTCTTTTTATAATTCACCCCTCCACTTT.

This clonotype was seen only once. The chain is built from TRBV4-1 and TRBJ2-1, with a weak D call TRBD1 (5 bases). V was trimmed by 0 bases and J by 7 bases, leaving 16 bases between them. The CDR3 has 16 residues. Germline CDR1 MGHRA, CDR2 YSYEKL. CDR3 amino acids: CASSQESQAQGNEQFF. The CDR3 DNA is TGCGCCAGCAGCCAAGAATCTCAGGCTCAGGGTAATGAGCAGTTCTTC.

There are many counts of this clonotype. The V gene is TRBV7-2, the J gene TRBJ2-3, with 12 bases lining up with TRBD2. Germline assignment: CDR1 SGHTA and CDR2 FQGNSA. V lost 6 bases to trimming and J lost 4 bases; unmatched junction nucleotides: 8. This CDR3 contains 16 residues. CDR3 region: CASSSRLAGVADTQYF. The CDR3 DNA is TGTGCCAGCAGTTCTAGACTAGCGGGAGTTGCAGATACGCAGTATTTT.

The genes are TRBV20-1 and TRBJ2-6; maybe TRBD1 (6 bases). The germline CDR1 and CDR2 sequences are DFQATT and SNEGSKA (reference sequence). The V end was cut by 4 bases, the J end by 2 bases, with 9 bases between. The CDR3 totals 14 residues. Here the CDR3 reads CSATQGAGANVLTF. DNA of the CDR3: TGCAGTGCTACACAGGGAGCTGGGGCCAACGTCCTGACTTTC.

This clonotype was seen only a few times. V usage is TRBV7-9 and J usage is TRBJ2-5, with TRBD1 as a possible D gene (8 bases). CDR3 length: 16 amino acids. V was pared by 2 bases and J by 5 bases, with 18 bases between. Germline-derived CDR1 and CDR2 are SEHNR and FQNEAQ (reference sequence). CDR3 region: CASSLQQGGFTETQYF. Written as DNA, the CDR3 is TGTGCCAGCAGCTTACAACAGGGGGGGTTCACGGAGACCCAGTACTTC.

The chain joins TRBV7-3 to TRBJ1-5; no definite D call. Trimming removed 4 bases at V and 2 bases at J, with 12 bases between. The CDR3 spans 15 residues. The germline CDR1 and CDR2 sequences are SGHTA and FQGTGA. CDR3 in amino acids: CASSSPEGGNQPQHF. The CDR3 DNA reads TGTGCCAGCAGCTCCCCTGAGGGTGGCAATCAGCCCCAGCATTTT.

This clonotype has just a few counts. V is TRBV19 and J is TRBJ2-7; the match to TRBD2 covers 13 bases. CDR1 and CDR2 from the germline V gene are LNHDA and SQIVND (reference sequence). This CDR3 is 18 amino acids long. With 4 bases clipped from V and 0 bases from J, the junction kept 9 bases outside the gene matches. The CDR3, as DNA: TGTGCCAGTAGTACCTCCGGGACTAGCGGGGTGAGCTCCTACGAGCAGTACTTC. Amino acid sequence: CASSTSGTSGVSSYEQYF.

V and J are TRBV6-5 and TRBJ1-2; D is unresolved. Germline V gene sequence: CDR1 MNHEY, CDR2 SVGAGI. This CDR3 has 14 residues. The ends were cut back, 0 bases at V and 6 bases at J, with 11 bases in the middle. The CDR3, as DNA: TGTGCCAGCAGTTACTCGGATCATCCGGATGGCTACACCTTC. Translating gives CASSYSDHPDGYTF.

This chain connects TRBV5-1 to TRBJ2-2; 8 nucleotides align to TRBD1. J lost 2 bases, V lost 2 bases, and 5 bases had no gene match. CDR1 and CDR2 from the germline V gene are SGHRS and YFSETQ. The CDR3 is 16 residues long. The CDR3 region has the DNA TGCGCCAGCAGCTTTAAACAGGGGGATAACACCGGGGAGCTGTTTTTT. As protein: CASSFKQGDNTGELFF.

This clonotype was detected only a few times. The chain uses TRBV6-5 and TRBJ1-1; 8 bases agree with TRBD1. This CDR3 has 14 residues. V was pared by 6 bases and J by 5 bases, with 8 bases of the junction left unmatched. Looked up from germline, CDR1 is MNHEY and CDR2 is SVGAGI. The CDR3 here is CASSAGGIGTEAFF. CDR3 in DNA: TGTGCCAGCAGCGCAGGGGGCATAGGGACTGAAGCTTTCTTT.

This chain links TRBV2 with TRBJ1-2, with a weak D call TRBD1 (6 bases). Trimming shortened V by 5 bases and J by 8 bases, and 12 bases separated the two germline ends. Germline V gene data show CDR1 as SNHLY and CDR2 as FYNNEI. This CDR3 is built from 12 residues. The CDR3 loop reads CASSTGKGGYTF. CDR3 sequence (DNA): TGTGCCAGCAGTACAGGGAAGGGCGGCTACACCTTC.

This clonotype was picked up many times. V gene TRBV2 combines with J gene TRBJ2-3; D gene uncertain. Germline loops: CDR1 SNHLY, CDR2 FYNNEI. CDR3 length: 13 amino acids. Trimming took off 8 bases at V and 2 bases at J, with 11 bases between the two ends. The CDR3 sequence: CASQLANTDTQYF. The CDR3 region has the DNA TGTGCCAGCCAGCTCGCGAACACAGATACGCAGTATTTT.

V gene TRBV6-1 combines with J gene TRBJ2-3; 11 nucleotides agree with TRBD2. Trimming at V came to 6 bases and at J to 1 base, leaving 15 bases not matched to a gene. CDR1 is MNHNS, CDR2 SASEGT, per germline. This CDR3 contains 19 residues. For the CDR3, the DNA is TGTGCCAGCAGACCACAGGGCGGATTACTAGCGGGGGGCACAGATACGCAGTATTTT. This encodes CASRPQGGLLAGGTDTQYF.

The chain employs TRBV12-3 or TRBV12-4 and TRBJ1-1; the D gene is possibly TRBD1 (6 bases). V was pared by 6 bases and J by 1 base, with 18 bases between. This CDR3 spans 16 amino acids. The CDR3: CASRPQQGLANTEAFF. CDR3 sequence (DNA): TGTGCCAGCAGACCTCAACAGGGCTTGGCGAACACTGAAGCTTTCTTT.

The CDR3 nucleotides are TGTGCCAGCAGCCCATGGGACAGGGTTAATTCACCCCTCCACTTT. Translated: CASSPWDRVNSPLHF. The V and J genes are TRBV7-2 and TRBJ1-6; the match to TRBD1 covers 9 bases. Germline V gene sequence: CDR1 SGHTA, CDR2 FQGNSA. Trimming cost V 5 bases and J 6 bases; bases outside gene matches: 5. The CDR3 runs to 15 residues.

This clonotype appeared a few times. The CDR3 nucleotides read TGTGCCAGCAGTGACCGACAGGCAACTAATGAAAAACTGTTTTTT. Translation gives CASSDRQATNEKLFF. The chain uses TRBV6-2 or TRBV6-3 and TRBJ1-4; a possible D gene is TRBD1 (6 bases). The CDR3 extends over 15 amino acids. CDR1 and CDR2 from the germline V gene are MNHEY and SVGEGT. The V and J ends lost 5 bases and 0 bases respectively, with 10 bases between them.

This rearrangement joins TRBV5-1 to TRBJ2-5, with a possible D match to TRBD1 (6 bases). V was clipped by 4 bases and J by 3 bases, with 13 bases between them. This CDR3 is 14 amino acids long. From germline, CDR1 is SGHRS and CDR2 YFSETQ. The DNA of the CDR3 is TGCGCCAGCAGCCCCGTACCAGGGGAAGAGACCCAGTACTTC. This gives the protein CASSPVPGEETQYF. The whole variable domain, remainder taken from reference TRBV5-1 and TRBJ2-5, is KAGVTQTPRYLIKTRGQQVTLSCSPISGHRSVSWYQQTPGQGLQFLFEYFSETQRNKGNFPGRFSGRQFSNSRSEMNVSTLELGDSALYLCASSPVPGEETQYFGPGTRLLVL.

This clonotype was detected ten times or more. The CDR3 region is CASSLQSETEAFF. In DNA, the CDR3 is TGTGCCAGCAGTTTGCAGTCTGAGACTGAAGCTTTCTTT. The chain carries TRBV12-3 or TRBV12-4 and TRBJ1-1; D remains unclear. CDR3 length equals 13 residues. Trimming took off 3 bases at V and 5 bases at J, with 10 bases between the two ends.

On this clonotype itself: A much larger clone is a single base away; this may be a read error. The chain recombines TRBV6-2 or TRBV6-3 with TRBJ2-5, with D hard to call. The DNA end is a closer match to TRBJ2-1, so the J assignment may be wrong. CDR3 length equals 13 residues. Per the germline V gene, CDR1 is MNHEY and CDR2 is SVGEGT. The CDR3 is CASSSGFQETQFF. CDR3 coding DNA: TGTGCCAGCAGTTCTGGGTTCCAAGAGACCCAGTTCTTC.

For this clonotype: One base away lies a much larger clone, so this may be a sequencing read error. J is TRBJ2-7 and V is TRBV20-1; 9 nucleotides match TRBD1. The J call could be wrong; TRBJ2-1 is a better fit for the DNA end. In germline, CDR1 is DFQATT, CDR2 SNEGSKA (reference sequence). The CDR3 spans 13 residues. The CDR3 DNA reads as TGCAGTGCTGGGGGACAGGGTAAAGACGAGCAGTTCTTC. The encoded protein is CSAGGQGKDEQFF.

V is TRBV6-1 and J is TRBJ2-2; the match to TRBD2 covers 9 bases. The germline gives CDR1 MNHNS, CDR2 SASEGT. J gave up 6 bases and V 6 bases, and 11 bases lay outside the gene matches. This CDR3 comprises 16 residues. The CDR3 region is CASSSFGGRAPGELFF. As DNA, the CDR3 is TGTGCCAGCAGCTCTTTCGGCGGGAGGGCCCCCGGGGAGCTGTTTTTT.

In this sample, this clonotype turned up many times. This chain uses TRBV12-3 or TRBV12-4 with TRBJ1-5, with D tentatively TRBD1 (5 bases). V lost 2 bases and J lost 10, with 15 bases in between. The CDR3 has 14 residues. The CDR3 DNA follows: TGTGCCAGCAGTTTAAATGACCTCGACAGCCCCCAGCATTTT. Translation gives CASSLNDLDSPQHF.

V usage is TRBV19 and J usage is TRBJ2-4; D gene uncertain. CDR1 is LNHDA, CDR2 SQIVND, per germline (reference sequence). The CDR3 sequence is 14 residues long. Trimming pared 7 bases from V and 5 bases from J, leaving 15 bases between. Written as DNA, the CDR3 is TGTGCCAGTAATGACGATCTGAGTGAAAACATTCAGTACTTC. Its protein product is CASNDDLSENIQYF.

This clonotype was found a few times. The chain combines TRBV5-1 with TRBJ1-2; no reliable D call. Germline V gene data show CDR1 as SGHRS and CDR2 as YFSETQ. V was shortened by 0 bases and J by 4 bases, with 10 bases between the two germline ends. The CDR3 is 14 residues long. The CDR3 spells CASSLDGRTYGYTF. CDR3 coding DNA: TGCGCCAGCAGCTTGGATGGCAGGACCTATGGCTACACCTTC. The full variable domain, its missing parts supplied by reference TRBV5-1 and TRBJ1-2, is KAGVTQTPRYLIKTRGQQVTLSCSPISGHRSVSWYQQTPGQGLQFLFEYFSETQRNKGNFPGRFSGRQFSNSRSEMNVSTLELGDSALYLCASSLDGRTYGYTFGSGTRLTVV.